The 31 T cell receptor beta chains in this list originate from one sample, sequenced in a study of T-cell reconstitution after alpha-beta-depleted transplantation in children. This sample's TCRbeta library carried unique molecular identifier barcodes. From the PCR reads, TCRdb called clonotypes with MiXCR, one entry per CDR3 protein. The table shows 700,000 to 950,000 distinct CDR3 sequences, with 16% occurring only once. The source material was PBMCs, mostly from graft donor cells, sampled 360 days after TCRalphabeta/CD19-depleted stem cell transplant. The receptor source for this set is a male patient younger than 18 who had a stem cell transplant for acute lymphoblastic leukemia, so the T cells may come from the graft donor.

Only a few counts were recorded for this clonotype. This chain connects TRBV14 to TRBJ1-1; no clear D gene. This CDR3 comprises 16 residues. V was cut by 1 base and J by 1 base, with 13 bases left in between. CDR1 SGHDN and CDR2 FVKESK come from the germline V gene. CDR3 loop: CASSQVRGLRNTEAFF. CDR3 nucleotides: TGTGCCAGCAGCCAAGTTCGCGGACTCAGGAACACTGAAGCTTTCTTT.

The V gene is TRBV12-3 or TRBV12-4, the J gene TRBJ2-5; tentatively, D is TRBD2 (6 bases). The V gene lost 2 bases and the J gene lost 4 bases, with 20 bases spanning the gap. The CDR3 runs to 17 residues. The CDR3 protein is CASSLSATRVGGETQYF. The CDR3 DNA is TGTGCCAGCAGTTTATCCGCCACTAGGGTGGGAGGAGAGACCCAGTACTTC.

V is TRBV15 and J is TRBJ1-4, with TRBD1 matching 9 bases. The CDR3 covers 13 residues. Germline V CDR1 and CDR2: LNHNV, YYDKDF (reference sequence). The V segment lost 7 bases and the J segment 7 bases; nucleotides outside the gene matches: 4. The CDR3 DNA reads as TGTGCCACCACCGGGACAGGGTCTGAAAAACTGTTTTTT. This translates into CATTGTGSEKLFF.

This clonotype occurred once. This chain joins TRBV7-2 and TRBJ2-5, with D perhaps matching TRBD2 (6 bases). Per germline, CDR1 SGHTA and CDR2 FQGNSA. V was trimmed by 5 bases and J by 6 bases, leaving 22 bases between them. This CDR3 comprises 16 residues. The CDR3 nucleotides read TGTGCCAGCAGCGCCAACCAGGAGGGATTCCGGCAGACCCAGTACTTC. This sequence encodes CASSANQEGFRQTQYF.

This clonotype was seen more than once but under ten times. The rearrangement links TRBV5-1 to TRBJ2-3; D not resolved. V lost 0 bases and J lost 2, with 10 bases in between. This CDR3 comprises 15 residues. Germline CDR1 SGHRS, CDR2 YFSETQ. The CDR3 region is CASSLVTDLTDTQYF. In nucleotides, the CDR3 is TGCGCCAGCAGCTTGGTTACGGATCTCACAGATACGCAGTATTTT. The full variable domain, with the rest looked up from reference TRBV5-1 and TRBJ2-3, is KAGVTQTPRYLIKTRGQQVTLSCSPISGHRSVSWYQQTPGQGLQFLFEYFSETQRNKGNFPGRFSGRQFSNSRSEMNVSTLELGDSALYLCASSLVTDLTDTQYFGPGTRLTVL.

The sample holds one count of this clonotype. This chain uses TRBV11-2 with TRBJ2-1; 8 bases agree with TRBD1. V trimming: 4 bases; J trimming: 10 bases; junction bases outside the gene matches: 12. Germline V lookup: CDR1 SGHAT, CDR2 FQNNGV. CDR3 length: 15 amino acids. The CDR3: CASSSQSQGAGEQFF. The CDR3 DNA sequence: TGTGCCAGCAGCTCCCAGTCCCAGGGGGCGGGGGAGCAGTTCTTC.

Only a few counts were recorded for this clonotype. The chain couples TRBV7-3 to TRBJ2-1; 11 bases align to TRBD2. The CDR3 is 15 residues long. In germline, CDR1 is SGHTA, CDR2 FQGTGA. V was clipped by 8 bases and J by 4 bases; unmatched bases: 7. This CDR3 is CASAPLAGGYNEQFF. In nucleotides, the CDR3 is TGTGCCAGCGCCCCTCTAGCGGGAGGTTACAATGAGCAGTTCTTC.

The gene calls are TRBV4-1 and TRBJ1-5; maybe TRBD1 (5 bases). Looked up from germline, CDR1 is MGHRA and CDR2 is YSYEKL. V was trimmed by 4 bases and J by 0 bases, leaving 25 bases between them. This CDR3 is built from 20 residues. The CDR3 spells CASSLSSAGTELYSNQPQHF. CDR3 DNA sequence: TGCGCCAGCAGCCTATCATCTGCCGGGACGGAGCTTTATAGCAATCAGCCCCAGCATTTT.

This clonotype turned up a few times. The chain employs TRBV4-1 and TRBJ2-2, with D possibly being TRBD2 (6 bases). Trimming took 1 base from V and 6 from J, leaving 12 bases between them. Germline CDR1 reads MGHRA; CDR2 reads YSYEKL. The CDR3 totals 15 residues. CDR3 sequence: CASSQGAGRPGELFF. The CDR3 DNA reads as TGCGCCAGCAGCCAAGGGGCCGGGAGACCCGGGGAGCTGTTTTTT.

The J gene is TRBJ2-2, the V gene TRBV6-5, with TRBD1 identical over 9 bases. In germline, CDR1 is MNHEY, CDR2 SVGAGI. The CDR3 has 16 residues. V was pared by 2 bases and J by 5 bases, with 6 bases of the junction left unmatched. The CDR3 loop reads CASSYMGTGLTGELFF. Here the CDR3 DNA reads TGTGCCAGCAGTTACATGGGGACAGGGTTGACCGGGGAGCTGTTTTTT.

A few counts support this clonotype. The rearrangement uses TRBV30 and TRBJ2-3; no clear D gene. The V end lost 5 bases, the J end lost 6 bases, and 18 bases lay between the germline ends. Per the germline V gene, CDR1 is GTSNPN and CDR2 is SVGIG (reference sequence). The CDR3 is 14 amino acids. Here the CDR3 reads CAWRPALLGDTQYF. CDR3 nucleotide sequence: TGTGCCTGGCGACCAGCTCTGCTAGGGGATACGCAGTATTTT.

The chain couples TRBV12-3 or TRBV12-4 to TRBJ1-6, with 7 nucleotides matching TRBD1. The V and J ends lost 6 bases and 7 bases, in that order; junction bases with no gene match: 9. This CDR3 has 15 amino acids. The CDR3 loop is CASSLGQAMNSPLHF. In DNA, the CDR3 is TGTGCCAGCAGCCTCGGACAGGCTATGAATTCACCCCTCCACTTT.

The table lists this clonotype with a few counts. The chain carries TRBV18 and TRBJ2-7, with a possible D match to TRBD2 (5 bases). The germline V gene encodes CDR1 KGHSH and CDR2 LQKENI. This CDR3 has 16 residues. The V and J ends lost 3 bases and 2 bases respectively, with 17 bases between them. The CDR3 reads CASSPTVRGIAYEQYF. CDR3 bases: TGTGCCAGCTCACCCACGGTCCGGGGAATAGCCTACGAGCAGTACTTC.

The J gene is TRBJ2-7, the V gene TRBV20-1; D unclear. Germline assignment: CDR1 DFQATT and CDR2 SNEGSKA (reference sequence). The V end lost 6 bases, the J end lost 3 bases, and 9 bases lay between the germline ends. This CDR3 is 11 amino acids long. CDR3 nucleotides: TGCAGTGCGAGGCAATACTACGAGCAGTACTTC. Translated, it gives CSARQYYEQYF.

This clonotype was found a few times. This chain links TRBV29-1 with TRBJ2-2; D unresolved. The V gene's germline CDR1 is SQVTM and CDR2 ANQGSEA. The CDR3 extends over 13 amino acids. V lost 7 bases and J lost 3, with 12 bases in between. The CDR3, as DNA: TGCAGCGCATGGGGATTAGACACCGGGGAGCTGTTTTTT. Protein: CSAWGLDTGELFF.

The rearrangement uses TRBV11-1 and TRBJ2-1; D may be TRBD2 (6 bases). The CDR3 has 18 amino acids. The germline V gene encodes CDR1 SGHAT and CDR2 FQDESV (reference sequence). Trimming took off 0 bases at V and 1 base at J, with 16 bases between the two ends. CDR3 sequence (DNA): TGTGCCAGCAGCTTAGCGCTAATGAGGGAGGTATCCTACAATGAGCAGTTCTTC. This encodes CASSLALMREVSYNEQFF.

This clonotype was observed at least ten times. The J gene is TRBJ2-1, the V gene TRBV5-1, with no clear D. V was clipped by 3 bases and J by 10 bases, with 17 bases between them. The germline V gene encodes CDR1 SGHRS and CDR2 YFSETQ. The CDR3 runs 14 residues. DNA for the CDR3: TGCGCCAGCAGCTCCCGATCCCTACCAGTGGAGCAGTTCTTC. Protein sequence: CASSSRSLPVEQFF.

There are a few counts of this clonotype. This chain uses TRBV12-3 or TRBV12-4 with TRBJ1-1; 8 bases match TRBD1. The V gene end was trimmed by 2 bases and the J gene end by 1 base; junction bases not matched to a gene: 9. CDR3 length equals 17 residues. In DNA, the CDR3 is TGTGCCAGCAGTTTATTTTCCGACAGGGGATGGAACACTGAAGCTTTCTTT. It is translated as CASSLFSDRGWNTEAFF.

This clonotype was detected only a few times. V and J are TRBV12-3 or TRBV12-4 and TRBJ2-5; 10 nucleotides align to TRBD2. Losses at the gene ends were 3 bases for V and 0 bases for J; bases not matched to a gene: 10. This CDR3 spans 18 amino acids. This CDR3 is CASSFWLAGDGYQETQYF. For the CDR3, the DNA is TGTGCCAGCAGTTTTTGGCTAGCGGGAGATGGGTACCAAGAGACCCAGTACTTC.

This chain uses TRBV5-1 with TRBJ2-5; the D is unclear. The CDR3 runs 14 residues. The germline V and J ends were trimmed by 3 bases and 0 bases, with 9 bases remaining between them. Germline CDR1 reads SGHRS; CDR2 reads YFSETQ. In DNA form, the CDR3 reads TGCGCCAGCAGCTCAGGTGACAACCAAGAGACCCAGTACTTC. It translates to CASSSGDNQETQYF. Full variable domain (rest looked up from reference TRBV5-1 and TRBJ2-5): KAGVTQTPRYLIKTRGQQVTLSCSPISGHRSVSWYQQTPGQGLQFLFEYFSETQRNKGNFPGRFSGRQFSNSRSEMNVSTLELGDSALYLCASSSGDNQETQYFGPGTRLLVL.

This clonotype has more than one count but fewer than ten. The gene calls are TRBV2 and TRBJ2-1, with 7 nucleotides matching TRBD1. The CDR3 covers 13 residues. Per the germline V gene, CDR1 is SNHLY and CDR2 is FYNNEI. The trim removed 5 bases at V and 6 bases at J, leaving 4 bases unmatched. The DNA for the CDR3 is TGTGCCAGCAGTCGACAGGGCATCAATGAGCAGTTCTTC. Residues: CASSRQGINEQFF.

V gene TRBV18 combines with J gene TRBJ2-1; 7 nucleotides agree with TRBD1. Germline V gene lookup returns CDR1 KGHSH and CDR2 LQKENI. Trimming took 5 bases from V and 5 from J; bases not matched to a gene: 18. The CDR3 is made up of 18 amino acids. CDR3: CASSTGAENPLSNNEQFF. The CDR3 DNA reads TGTGCCAGCTCAACAGGGGCGGAAAACCCGCTCTCTAACAATGAGCAGTTCTTC.

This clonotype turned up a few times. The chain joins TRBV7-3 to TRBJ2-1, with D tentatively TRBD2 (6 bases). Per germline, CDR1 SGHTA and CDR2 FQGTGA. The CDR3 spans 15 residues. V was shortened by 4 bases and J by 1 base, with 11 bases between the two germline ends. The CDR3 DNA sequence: TGTGCCAGCAGCTCGTCTAGCGAGTCCTACAATGAGCAGTTCTTC. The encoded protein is CASSSSSESYNEQFF.

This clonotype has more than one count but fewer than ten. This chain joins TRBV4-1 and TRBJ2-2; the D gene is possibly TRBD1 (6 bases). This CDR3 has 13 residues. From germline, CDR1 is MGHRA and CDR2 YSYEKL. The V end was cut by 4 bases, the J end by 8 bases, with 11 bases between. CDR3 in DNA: TGCGCCAGCAGCCTCCACAGGGTGGGGGAGCTGTTTTTT. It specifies CASSLHRVGELFF.

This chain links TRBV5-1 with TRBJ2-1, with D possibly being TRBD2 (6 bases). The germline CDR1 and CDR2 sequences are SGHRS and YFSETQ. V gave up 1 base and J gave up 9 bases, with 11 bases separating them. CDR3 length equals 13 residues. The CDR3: CASSLRTKAEQFF. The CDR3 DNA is TGCGCCAGCAGCTTGCGGACTAAGGCTGAGCAGTTCTTC. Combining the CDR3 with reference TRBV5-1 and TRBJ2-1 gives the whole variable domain KAGVTQTPRYLIKTRGQQVTLSCSPISGHRSVSWYQQTPGQGLQFLFEYFSETQRNKGNFPGRFSGRQFSNSRSEMNVSTLELGDSALYLCASSLRTKAEQFFGPGTRLTVL.

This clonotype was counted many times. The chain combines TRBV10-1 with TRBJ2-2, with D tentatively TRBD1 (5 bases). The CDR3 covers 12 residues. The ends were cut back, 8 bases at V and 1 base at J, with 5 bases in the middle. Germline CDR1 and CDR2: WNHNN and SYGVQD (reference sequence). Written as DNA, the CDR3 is TGCGCCAGCCAGGGGAACACCGGGGAGCTGTTTTTT. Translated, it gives CASQGNTGELFF.

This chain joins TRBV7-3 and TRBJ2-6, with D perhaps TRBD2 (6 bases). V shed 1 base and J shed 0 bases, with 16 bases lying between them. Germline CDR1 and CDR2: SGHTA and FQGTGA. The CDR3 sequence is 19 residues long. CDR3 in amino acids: CASSLRWGTVDSGANVLTF. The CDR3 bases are TGTGCCAGCAGCTTAAGGTGGGGGACTGTAGACTCTGGGGCCAACGTCCTGACTTTC.

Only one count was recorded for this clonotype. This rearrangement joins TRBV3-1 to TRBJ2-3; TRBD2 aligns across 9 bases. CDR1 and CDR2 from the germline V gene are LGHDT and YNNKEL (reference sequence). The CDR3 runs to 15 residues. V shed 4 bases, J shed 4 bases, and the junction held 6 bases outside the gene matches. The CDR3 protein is CASSLAGVDADTQYF. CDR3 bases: TGTGCCAGCAGCCTAGCGGGAGTGGATGCAGATACGCAGTATTTT.

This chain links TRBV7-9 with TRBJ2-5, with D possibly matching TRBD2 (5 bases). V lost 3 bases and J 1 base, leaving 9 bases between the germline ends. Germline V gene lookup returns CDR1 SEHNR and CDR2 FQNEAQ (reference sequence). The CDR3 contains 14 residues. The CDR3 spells CASSFLTSQETQYF. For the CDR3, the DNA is TGTGCCAGCAGCTTTCTAACTAGCCAAGAGACCCAGTACTTC.

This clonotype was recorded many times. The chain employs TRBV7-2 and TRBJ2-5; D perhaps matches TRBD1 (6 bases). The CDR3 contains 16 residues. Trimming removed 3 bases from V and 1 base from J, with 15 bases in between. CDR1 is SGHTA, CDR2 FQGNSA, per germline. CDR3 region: CASSFLQGNPQETQYF. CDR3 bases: TGTGCCAGCAGCTTCTTACAGGGTAACCCCCAAGAGACCCAGTACTTC.

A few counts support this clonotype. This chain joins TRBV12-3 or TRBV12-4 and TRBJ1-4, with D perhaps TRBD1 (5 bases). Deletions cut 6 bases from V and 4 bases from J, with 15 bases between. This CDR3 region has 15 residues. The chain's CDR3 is CASSLQGVNNEKLFF. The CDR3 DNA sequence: TGTGCCAGCAGCCTGCAGGGTGTAAATAATGAAAAACTGTTTTTT.